This T cell receptor beta chain derives from a study of T cells after yellow fever vaccination. The CDR3 spans 11 residues. Germline CDR1 and CDR2: WNHNN and SYGVQD (reference sequence). Trimming left V 8 bases short and J 0 bases short, with 4 bases between. The study made its TCR cDNA through 5'RACE template switching. That step introduced a universal primer site along with UMIs. TCRdb re-derived calls from the 5' RACE reads in MiXCR, one entry per CDR3 protein. This repertoire shows 450,000 to 600,000 distinct CDR3 sequences, about 14% found once; its top ten account for 11% to 15%. The sample holds a few counts of this clonotype.

Sequencing was performed on PBMCs, taken on the day of the yellow fever booster vaccination. The chain recombines TRBV10-1 with TRBJ2-5; D unresolved. This clonotype originated in a young man who received the YFV17D yellow fever vaccine. The CDR3 sequence: CASGNQETQYF. The CDR3 nucleotides read TGCGCCAGCGGGAACCAAGAGACCCAGTACTTC.